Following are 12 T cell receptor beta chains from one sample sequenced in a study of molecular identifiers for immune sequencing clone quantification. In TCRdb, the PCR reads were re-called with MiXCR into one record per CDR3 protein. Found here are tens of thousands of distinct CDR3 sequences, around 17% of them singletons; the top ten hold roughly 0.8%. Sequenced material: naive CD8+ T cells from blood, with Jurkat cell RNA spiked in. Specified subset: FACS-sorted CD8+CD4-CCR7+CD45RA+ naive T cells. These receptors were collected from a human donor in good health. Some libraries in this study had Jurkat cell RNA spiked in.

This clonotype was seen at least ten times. DNA for the CDR3: TGTGCCAGCAGTCCCGGGACTAGCGGGATGTACGAGCAGTACTTC. Translating gives CASSPGTSGMYEQYF. The chain combines TRBV6-5 with TRBJ2-7; 13 bases align to TRBD2. The CDR3 contains 15 residues. Germline V CDR1 and CDR2: MNHEY, SVGAGI. J was trimmed by 4 bases and V by 5 bases; bases with no gene match: 5.

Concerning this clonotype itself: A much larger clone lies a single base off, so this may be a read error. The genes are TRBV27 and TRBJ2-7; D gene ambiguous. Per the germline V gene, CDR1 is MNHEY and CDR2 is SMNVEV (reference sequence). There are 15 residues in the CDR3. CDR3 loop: CAISLFGSPGYEQYF. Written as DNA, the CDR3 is TGTGCCATCAGTTTATTTGGTAGCCCAGGCTACGAGCAGTACTTC.

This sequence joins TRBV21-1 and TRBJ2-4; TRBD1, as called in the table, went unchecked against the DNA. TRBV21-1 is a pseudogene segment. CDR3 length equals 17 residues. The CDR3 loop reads CASSKNGRGQGDNIQYF. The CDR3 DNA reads TGTGCCAGCAGCAAAAACGGCCGAGGACAGGGAGACAACATTCAGTACTTT.

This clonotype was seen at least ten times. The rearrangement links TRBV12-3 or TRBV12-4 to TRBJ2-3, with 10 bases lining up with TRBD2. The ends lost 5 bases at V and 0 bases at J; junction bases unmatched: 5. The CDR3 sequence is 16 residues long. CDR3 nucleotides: TGTGCCAGCAGTCTACTAGCGGGGCTAAGCACAGATACGCAGTATTTT. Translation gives CASSLLAGLSTDTQYF.

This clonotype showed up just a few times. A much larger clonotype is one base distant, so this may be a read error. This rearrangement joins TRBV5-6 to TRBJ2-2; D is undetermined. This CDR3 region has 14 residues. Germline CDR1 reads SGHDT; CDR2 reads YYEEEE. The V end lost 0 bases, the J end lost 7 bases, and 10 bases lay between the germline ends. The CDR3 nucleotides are TGTGCCAGCAGCTTGGCACACTGGGGCGGGGAGCTGTTTTTT. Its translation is CASSLAHWGGELFF.

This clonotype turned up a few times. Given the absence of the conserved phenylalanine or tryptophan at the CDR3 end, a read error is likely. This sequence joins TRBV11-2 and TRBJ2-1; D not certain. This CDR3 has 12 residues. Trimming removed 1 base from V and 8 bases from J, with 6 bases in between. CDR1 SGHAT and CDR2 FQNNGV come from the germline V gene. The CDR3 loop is CASSLVLYEQFL. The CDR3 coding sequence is TGTGCCAGCAGCTTAGTACTCTATGAGCAGTTCCTC.

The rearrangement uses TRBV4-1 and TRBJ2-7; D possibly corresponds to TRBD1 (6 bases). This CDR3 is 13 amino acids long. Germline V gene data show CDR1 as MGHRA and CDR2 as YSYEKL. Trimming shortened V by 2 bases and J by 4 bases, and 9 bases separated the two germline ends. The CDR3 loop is CASSQPGVYEQYF. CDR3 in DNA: TGCGCCAGCAGCCAACCAGGGGTTTACGAGCAGTACTTC.

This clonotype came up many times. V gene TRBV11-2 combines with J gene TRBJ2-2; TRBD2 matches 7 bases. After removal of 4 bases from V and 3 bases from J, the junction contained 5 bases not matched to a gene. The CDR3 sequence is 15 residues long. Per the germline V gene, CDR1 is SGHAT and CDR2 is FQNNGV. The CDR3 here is CASSSWEGDTGELFF. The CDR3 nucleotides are TGTGCCAGCAGCTCGTGGGAGGGCGACACCGGGGAGCTGTTTTTT. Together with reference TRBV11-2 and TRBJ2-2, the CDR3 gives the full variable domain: EAGVAQSPRYKIIEKRQSVAFWCNPISGHATLYWYQQILGQGPKLLIQFQNNGVVDDSQLPKDRFSAERLKGVDSTLKIQPAKLEDSAVYLCASSSWEGDTGELFFGEGSRLTVL.

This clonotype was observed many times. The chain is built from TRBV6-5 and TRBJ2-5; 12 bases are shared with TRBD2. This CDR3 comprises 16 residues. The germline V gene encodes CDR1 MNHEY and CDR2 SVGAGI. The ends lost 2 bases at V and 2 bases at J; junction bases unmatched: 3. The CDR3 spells CASSYSTSGGQETQYF. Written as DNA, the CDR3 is TGTGCCAGCAGTTACAGCACTAGCGGGGGGCAAGAGACCCAGTACTTC.

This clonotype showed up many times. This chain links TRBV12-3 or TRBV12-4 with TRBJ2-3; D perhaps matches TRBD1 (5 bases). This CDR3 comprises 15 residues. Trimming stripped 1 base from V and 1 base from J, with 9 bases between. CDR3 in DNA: TGTGCCAGCAGTTTAGGGGGCGTAGGCACAGATACGCAGTATTTT. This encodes CASSLGGVGTDTQYF.

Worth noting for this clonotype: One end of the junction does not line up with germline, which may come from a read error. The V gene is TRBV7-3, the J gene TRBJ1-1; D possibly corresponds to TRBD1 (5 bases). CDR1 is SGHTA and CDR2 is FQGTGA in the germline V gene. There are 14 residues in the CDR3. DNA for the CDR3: TGTGCCAGCAGCTTAGGGGGAGGGTTGGGGGAAGTTTTCTTT. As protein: CASSLGGGLGEVFF.

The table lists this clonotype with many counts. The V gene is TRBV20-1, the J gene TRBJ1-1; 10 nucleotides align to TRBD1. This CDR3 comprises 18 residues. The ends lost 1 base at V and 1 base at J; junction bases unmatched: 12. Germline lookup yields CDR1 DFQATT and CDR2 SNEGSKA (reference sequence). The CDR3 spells CSARAGTGDRTRNTEAFF. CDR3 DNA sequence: TGCAGTGCTAGAGCGGGGACAGGGGACCGTACAAGGAACACTGAAGCTTTCTTT.